The rows below give T cell receptor beta chains drawn from one sample of a study of blood T cell repertoires in COVID-19. The repertoire was sequenced with immunoSEQ multiplex PCR; TCRdb's copy has only in-frame clones and lacks some. The sample has roughly 160,000 clones; about 87% are singletons. The sample consisted of peripheral blood. The source is a woman between 65 and 79 years old with COVID-19, enrolled during active disease. CDR3s include the opening cysteine and the closing phenylalanine or tryptophan. The D gene is left open where the match is weak. The size entry is marked missing in some rows and otherwise reads once, few, many or a size class.

>TRBJ1-2|TRBV27|NA|TRBD1
CASRGDRGGYTF
TGTGCCAGCAGGGGGGACAGGGGTGGCTACACCTTC
>TRBJ2-1|TRBV4-1|few|NA
CASSQADMGFLRDEQFF
TGCGCCAGCAGCCAAGCGGATATGGGTTTCTTACGGGATGAGCAGTTCTTC
>TRBJ1-5|TRBV19|NA|NA
CASSGEGLQPQHF
TGTGCCAGTAGTGGTGAGGGTCTTCAGCCCCAGCATTTT
>TRBJ2-7|TRBV30|NA|NA
CAWSQATNVCEQYF
TGTGCCTGGAGCCAGGCGACAAACGTATGCGAGCAGTACTTC
>TRBJ1-1|TRBV13|NA|TRBD1
CASSSRDRLNTEAFF
TGTGCCAGCAGCAGCCGGGACAGACTGAACACTGAAGCTTTCTTT
>TRBJ1-1|TRBV6-1|once|NA
CASSDQLNTEAFF
TGTGCCAGCAGTGACCAGTTGAACACTGAAGCTTTCTTT
>TRBJ1-4|TRBV19|NA|TRBD1
CASSMGQGGEKLFF
TGTGCCAGTAGTATGGGACAGGGCGGTGAAAAACTGTTTTTT
>TRBJ2-2|TRBV29-1|NA|NA
CSVGRTANTGELFF
TGCAGCGTTGGACGGACAGCGAACACCGGGGAGCTGTTTTTT
>TRBJ1-2|TRBV6-5|NA|NA
CASTSRGLNYGYTF
TGTGCCAGCACCTCCCGGGGTCTTAACTATGGCTACACCTTC
>TRBJ2-2|TRBV3-1/TRBV3-2|NA|NA
CASSQSGQGLSGELFF
TGTGCCAGCAGCCAATCGGGCCAGGGATTGTCCGGGGAGCTGTTTTTT
>TRBJ1-1|TRBV5-6|NA|NA
CASSMTVNTEAFF
TGTGCCAGCAGTATGACTGTGAACACTGAAGCTTTCTTT
>TRBJ2-1|TRBV5-1|NA|NA
CASSSVGQIHNEQFF
TGCGCCAGCAGCTCTGTGGGGCAGATCCACAATGAGCAGTTCTTC
>TRBJ1-1|TRBV19|NA|TRBD1
CASSMSPGIGDRVRGTEAFF
TGTGCCAGTAGTATGTCCCCTGGGATAGGGGACAGGGTAAGGGGAACTGAAGCTTTCTTT
>TRBJ1-5|TRBV19|NA|TRBD1
CASSPQGVQPQHF
TGTGCCAGTAGTCCTCAGGGGGTCCAGCCCCAGCATTTT
>TRBJ2-5|TRBV19|NA|TRBD1
CASSPPGGQETQYF
TGTGCCAGTAGTCCCCCAGGGGGCCAAGAGACCCAGTACTTC
>TRBJ2-2|TRBV10-3|few|TRBD1
CAISGPPGQGASGELFF
TGTGCCATCAGTGGGCCCCCGGGACAGGGGGCGTCCGGGGAGCTGTTTTTT
>TRBJ1-6|TRBV27|NA|NA
CASSSFRRSSYNSPLHF
TGTGCCAGCAGTTCATTCCGACGGAGCTCCTATAATTCACCCCTCCACTTT
>TRBJ2-1|TRBV4-1|NA|TRBD1
CASSRYSGTEYNEQFF
TGCGCCAGCAGCCGATACTCCGGGACAGAATACAATGAGCAGTTCTTC
>TRBJ2-5|TRBV6-6|NA|TRBD2
CATSWTSAEETQYF
TGTGCCACCTCCTGGACTAGCGCTGAAGAGACCCAGTACTTC
>TRBJ2-3|TRBV25-1|NA|TRBD2
CATAAGRATTGTDTQYF
TGTGCCACAGCTGCAGGGAGGGCTACCACGGGCACAGATACGCAGTATTTT
>TRBJ2-2|TRBV7-6|NA|NA
CASSPLGTANTGELFF
TGTGCCAGCAGCCCCCTCGGGACTGCCAACACCGGGGAGCTGTTTTTT
>TRBJ1-5|TRBV28|NA|TRBD1
CASSLVQGDQPQHF
TGTGCCAGCAGTTTGGTTCAGGGGGATCAGCCCCAGCATTTT
>TRBJ1-3|TRBV15|NA|NA
CATSRRGGTTIYF
TGTGCCACCAGCCGGCGAGGGGGAACGACCATATATTTT
>TRBJ1-5|TRBV19|NA|TRBD1
CASSSGQGGPQPQHF
TGTGCCAGTAGCTCAGGACAGGGAGGTCCTCAGCCCCAGCATTTT
>TRBJ2-5|TRBV6-1|NA|NA
CASSEAPGQYF
TGTGCCAGCAGTGAAGCCCCGGGCCAGTACTTC
>TRBJ2-7|TRBV19|NA|TRBD2
CASSMSGGMTYEQYF
TGTGCCAGTAGTATGTCCGGGGGGATGACCTACGAGCAGTACTTC
>TRBJ1-1|TRBV2|once|TRBD1
CATTGGGTGPTEAFF
TGTGCCACCACCGGGGGCGGGACAGGGCCCACTGAAGCTTTCTTT
>TRBJ2-7|TRBV18|NA|NA
CASSASSDRIGYEQYF
TGTGCCAGCTCAGCAAGCAGCGACAGAATCGGCTACGAGCAGTACTTC
>TRBJ1-2|TRBV4-1|NA|TRBD1
CASRQSQVHTGVYGYTF
TGCGCCAGCAGACAAAGCCAAGTTCATACAGGGGTGTACGGCTACACCTTC
>TRBJ2-3|TRBV6-2/TRBV6-3|NA|TRBD2
CASSSFIASGVFGDTQYF
TGTGCCAGCAGTTCCTTTATAGCTAGCGGGGTGTTTGGAGATACGCAGTATTTT
>TRBJ2-5|TRBV2|NA|TRBD2
CASTELGTTTMGTQYF
TGTGCCAGCACCGAGTTGGGGACTACGACGATGGGGACCCAGTACTTC
>TRBJ1-5|TRBV24-1|NA|TRBD1
CATSGRTGGSQPQHF
TGTGCCACCAGTGGGAGGACAGGGGGAAGTCAGCCCCAGCATTTT
>TRBJ1-6|TRBV9|NA|NA
CASSALSQTGSSPLHF
TGTGCCAGCAGCGCTCTCTCACAGACAGGTAGTTCACCCCTCCACTTT
>TRBJ2-5|TRBV18|NA|NA
CASSPPQKTQYF
TGTGCCAGCTCACCGCCCCAGAAGACCCAGTACTTC
>TRBJ1-5|TRBV27|NA|TRBD1
CASRPEGGNNQPQHF
TGTGCCAGCAGACCCGAAGGGGGCAACAATCAGCCCCAGCATTTT
>TRBJ1-4|TRBV5-1|NA|TRBD1
CASSSGQSEKLFF
TGCGCCAGCAGCTCGGGACAGAGTGAAAAACTGTTTTTT
>TRBJ1-1|TRBV28|NA|NA
CASSLWRAEAFF
TGTGCCAGCAGTTTATGGCGGGCTGAAGCTTTCTTT
>TRBJ2-7|TRBV14|few|NA
CASSLPQGRKYF
TGTGCCAGCAGCTTACCGCAGGGGAGAAAGTACTTC
>TRBJ2-7|TRBV3-1/TRBV3-2|NA|NA
CASSLGGGTYEQYF
TGTGCCAGCAGCCTAGGAGGAGGGACCTACGAGCAGTACTTC
>TRBJ1-6|TRBV5-1|NA|NA
CASAPFGGDYYNSPLHF
TGCGCCAGCGCCCCGTTTGGGGGGGACTACTATAATTCACCCCTCCACTTT
>TRBJ1-2|TRBV28|NA|NA
CASSLGRGYGYTF
TGTGCCAGCAGTTTGGGCAGGGGTTATGGCTACACCTTC
>TRBJ1-5|TRBV5-5|NA|TRBD1
CASSVSAGGLDQPQHF
TGTGCCAGCAGCGTGTCGGCAGGGGGCCTTGATCAGCCCCAGCATTTT
>TRBJ1-1|TRBV5-4|NA|NA
CASSSEAANTEAFF
TGTGCCAGCAGCTCAGAGGCAGCGAACACTGAAGCTTTCTTT
>TRBJ2-3|TRBV20-1|NA|TRBD2
CSASGRRGGYTDTQYF
TGCAGTGCTAGTGGTCGTCGGGGGGGGTACACAGATACGCAGTATTTT